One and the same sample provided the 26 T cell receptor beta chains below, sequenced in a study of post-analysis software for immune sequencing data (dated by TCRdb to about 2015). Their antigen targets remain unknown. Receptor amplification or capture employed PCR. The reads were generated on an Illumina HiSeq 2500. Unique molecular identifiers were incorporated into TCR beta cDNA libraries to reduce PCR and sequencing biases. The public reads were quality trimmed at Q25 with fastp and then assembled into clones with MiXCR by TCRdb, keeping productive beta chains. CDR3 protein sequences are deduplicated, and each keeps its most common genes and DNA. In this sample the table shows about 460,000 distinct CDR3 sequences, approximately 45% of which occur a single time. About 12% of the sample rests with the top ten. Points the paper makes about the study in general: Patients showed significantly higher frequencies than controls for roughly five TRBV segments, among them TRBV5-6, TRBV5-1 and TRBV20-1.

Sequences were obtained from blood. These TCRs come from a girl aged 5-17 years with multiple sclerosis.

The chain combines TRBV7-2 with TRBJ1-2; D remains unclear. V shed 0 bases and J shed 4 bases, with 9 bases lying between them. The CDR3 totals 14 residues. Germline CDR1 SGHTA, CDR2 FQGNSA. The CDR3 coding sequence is TGTGCCAGCAGCTTAGCGAAAGACTTCTATGGCTACACCTTC. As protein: CASSLAKDFYGYTF.

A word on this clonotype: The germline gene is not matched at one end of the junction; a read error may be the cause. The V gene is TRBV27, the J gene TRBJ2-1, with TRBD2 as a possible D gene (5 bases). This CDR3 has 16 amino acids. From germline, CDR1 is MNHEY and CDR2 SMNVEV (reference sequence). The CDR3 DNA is TGTACCAGCAGTTTATCGGAACTAGGTCCCTACAATGAGCAGTTCTTC. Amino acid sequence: CTSSLSELGPYNEQFF.

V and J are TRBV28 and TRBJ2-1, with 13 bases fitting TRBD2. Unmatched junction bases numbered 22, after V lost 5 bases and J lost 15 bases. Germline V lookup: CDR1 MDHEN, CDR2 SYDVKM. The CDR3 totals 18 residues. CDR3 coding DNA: TGTGCCAGCAGTCAAGCTCCGGGACTAGCGGGAAGAGCTGATCGGGCGTTCTTC. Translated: CASSQAPGLAGRADRAFF.

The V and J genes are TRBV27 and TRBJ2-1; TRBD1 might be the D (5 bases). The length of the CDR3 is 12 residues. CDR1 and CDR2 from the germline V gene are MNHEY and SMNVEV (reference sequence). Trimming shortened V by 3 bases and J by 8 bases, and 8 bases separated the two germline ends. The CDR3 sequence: CASSFTGYEQFF. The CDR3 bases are TGTGCCAGCAGTTTCACAGGTTATGAGCAGTTCTTC.

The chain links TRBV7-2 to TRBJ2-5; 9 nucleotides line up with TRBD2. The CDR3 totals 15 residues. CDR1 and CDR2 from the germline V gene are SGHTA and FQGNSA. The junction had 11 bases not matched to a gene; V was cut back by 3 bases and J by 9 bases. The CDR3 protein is CASSLDGTSNRAQYF. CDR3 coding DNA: TGTGCCAGCAGCTTGGATGGGACTAGCAATAGGGCCCAGTACTTC.

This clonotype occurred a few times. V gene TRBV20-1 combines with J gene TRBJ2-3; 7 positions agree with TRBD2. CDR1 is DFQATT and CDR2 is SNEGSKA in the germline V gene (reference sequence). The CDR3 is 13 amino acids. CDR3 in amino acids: CRGELALTDTQYF. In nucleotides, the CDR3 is TGCAGGGGAGAACTAGCGCTGACAGATACGCAGTATTTT.

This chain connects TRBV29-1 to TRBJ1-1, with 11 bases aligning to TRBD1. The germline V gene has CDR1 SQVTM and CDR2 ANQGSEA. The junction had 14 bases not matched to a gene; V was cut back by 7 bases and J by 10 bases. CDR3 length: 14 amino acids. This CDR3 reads CSALGTGGSEGAFF. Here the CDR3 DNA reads TGCAGCGCCCTCGGGACAGGGGGTTCCGAGGGAGCTTTCTTT.

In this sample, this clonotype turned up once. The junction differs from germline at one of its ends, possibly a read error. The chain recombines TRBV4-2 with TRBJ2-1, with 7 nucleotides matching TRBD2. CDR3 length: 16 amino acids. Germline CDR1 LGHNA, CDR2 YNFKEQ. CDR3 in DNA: TGTGCCAGCGGCCAACGTGCCGGGACTATTTTGAATGAGCAGTTCTTC. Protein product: CASGQRAGTILNEQFF.

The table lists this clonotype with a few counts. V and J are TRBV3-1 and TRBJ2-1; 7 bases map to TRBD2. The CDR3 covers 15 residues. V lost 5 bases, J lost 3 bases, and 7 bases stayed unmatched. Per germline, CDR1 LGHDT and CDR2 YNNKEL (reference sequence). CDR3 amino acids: CASSFTSAVYNEQFF. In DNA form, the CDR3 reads TGTGCCAGCAGCTTCACTAGCGCCGTCTACAATGAGCAGTTCTTC.

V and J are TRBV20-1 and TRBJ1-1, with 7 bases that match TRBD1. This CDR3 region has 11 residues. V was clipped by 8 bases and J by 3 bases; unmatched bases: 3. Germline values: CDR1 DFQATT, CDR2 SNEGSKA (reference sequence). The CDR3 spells CSSGGYTEAFF. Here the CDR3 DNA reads TGCAGTTCAGGGGGGTACACTGAAGCTTTCTTT.

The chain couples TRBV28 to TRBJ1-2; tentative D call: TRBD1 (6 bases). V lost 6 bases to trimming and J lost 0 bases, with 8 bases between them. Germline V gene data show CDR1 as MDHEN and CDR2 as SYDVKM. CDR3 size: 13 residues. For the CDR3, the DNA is TGTGCCAGCAGCGGGGACACTAACTATGGCTACACCTTC. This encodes CASSGDTNYGYTF.

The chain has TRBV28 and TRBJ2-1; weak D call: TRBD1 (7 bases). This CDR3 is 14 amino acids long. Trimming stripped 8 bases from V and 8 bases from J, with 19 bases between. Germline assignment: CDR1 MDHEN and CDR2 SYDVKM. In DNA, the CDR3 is TGTGCCAGCGGACTGACAGGGAGGTATGATGAGCAGTTCTTC. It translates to CASGLTGRYDEQFF.

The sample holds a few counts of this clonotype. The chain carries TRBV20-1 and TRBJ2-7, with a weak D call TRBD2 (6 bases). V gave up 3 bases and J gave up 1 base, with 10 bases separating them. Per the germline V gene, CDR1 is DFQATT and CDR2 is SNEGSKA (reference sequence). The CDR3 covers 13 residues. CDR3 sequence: CSARGGLSYEQYF. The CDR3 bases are TGCAGTGCTAGGGGGGGTTTATCCTACGAGCAGTACTTC.

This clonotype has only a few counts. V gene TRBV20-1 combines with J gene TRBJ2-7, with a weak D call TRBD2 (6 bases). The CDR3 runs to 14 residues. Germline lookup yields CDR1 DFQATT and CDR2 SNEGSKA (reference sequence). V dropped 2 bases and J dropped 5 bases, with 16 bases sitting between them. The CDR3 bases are TGCAGTGCTAGAAATTTGGGGGGAAGGAACGAGCAGTACTTC. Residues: CSARNLGGRNEQYF.

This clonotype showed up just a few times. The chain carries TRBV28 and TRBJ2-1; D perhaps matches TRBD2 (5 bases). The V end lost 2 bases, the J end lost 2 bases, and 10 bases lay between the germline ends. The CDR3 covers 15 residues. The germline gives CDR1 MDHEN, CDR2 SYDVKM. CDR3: CASSLRGRTYNEQFF. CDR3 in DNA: TGTGCCAGCAGTTTAAGAGGGAGAACCTACAATGAGCAGTTCTTC.

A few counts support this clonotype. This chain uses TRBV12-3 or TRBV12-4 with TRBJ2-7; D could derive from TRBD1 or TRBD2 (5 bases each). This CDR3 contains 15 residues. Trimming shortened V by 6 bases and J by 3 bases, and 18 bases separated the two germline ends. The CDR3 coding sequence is TGTGCCAGCAGCTTAAAGGGCGCAGGGAGCTACGAGCAGTACTTC. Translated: CASSLKGAGSYEQYF.

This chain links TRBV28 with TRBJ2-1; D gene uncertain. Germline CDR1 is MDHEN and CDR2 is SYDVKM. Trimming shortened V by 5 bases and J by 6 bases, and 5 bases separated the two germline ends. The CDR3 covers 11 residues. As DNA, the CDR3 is TGTGCCAGCAGTGAGGCCAATGAGCAGTTCTTC. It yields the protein CASSEANEQFF.

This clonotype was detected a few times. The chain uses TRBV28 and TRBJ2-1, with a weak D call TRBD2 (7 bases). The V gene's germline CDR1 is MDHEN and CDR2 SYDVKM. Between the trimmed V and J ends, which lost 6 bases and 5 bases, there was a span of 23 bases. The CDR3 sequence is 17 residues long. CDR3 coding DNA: TGTGCCAGCAGCCTACCCCGGGGGCTAGCGGACAACAATGAGCAGTTCTTC. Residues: CASSLPRGLADNNEQFF. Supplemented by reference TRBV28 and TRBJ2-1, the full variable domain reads DVKVTQSSRYLVKRTGEKVFLECVQDMDHENMFWYRQDPGLGLRLIYFSYDVKMKEKGDIPEGYSVSREKKERFSLILESASTNQTSMYLCASSLPRGLADNNEQFFGPGTRLTVL.

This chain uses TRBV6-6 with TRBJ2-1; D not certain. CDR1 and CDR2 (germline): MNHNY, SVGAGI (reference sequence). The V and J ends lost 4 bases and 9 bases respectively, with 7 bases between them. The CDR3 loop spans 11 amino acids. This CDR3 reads CASSSFGEQFF. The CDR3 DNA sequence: TGTGCCAGCAGTTCTTTCGGTGAGCAGTTCTTC.

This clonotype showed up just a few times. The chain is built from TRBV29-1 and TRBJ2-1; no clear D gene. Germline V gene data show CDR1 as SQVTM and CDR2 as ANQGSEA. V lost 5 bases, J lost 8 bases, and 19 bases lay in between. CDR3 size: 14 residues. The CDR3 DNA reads TGCAGCGTTTTGTACCCCTCAAATCGGGATGAGCAGTTCTTC. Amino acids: CSVLYPSNRDEQFF.

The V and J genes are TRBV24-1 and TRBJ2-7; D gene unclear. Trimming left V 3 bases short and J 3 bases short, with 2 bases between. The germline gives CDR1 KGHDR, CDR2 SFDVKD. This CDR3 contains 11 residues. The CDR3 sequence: CATSDRYEQYF. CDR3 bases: TGTGCCACCAGTGATCGCTACGAGCAGTACTTC.

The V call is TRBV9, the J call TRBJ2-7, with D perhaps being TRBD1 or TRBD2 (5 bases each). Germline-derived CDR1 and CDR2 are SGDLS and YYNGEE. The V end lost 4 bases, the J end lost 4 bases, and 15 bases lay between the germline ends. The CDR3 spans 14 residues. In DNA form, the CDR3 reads TGTGCCAGCAGCTACCGGGACGGAGTATACGAGCAGTACTTC. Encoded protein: CASSYRDGVYEQYF.

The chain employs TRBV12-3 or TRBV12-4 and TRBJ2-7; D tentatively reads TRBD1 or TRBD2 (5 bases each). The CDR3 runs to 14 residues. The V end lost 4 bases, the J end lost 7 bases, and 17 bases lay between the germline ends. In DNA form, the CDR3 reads TGTGCCAGCAGTTGGGGGACGGATGAGTGGGAGCAGTACTTC. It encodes CASSWGTDEWEQYF.

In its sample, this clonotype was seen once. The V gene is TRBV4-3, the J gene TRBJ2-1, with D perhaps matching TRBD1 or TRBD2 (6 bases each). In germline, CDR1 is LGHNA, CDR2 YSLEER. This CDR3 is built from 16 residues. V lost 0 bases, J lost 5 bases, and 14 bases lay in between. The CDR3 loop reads CASSQEWGAENNEQFF. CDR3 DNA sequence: TGCGCCAGCAGCCAAGAATGGGGGGCCGAAAACAATGAGCAGTTCTTC.

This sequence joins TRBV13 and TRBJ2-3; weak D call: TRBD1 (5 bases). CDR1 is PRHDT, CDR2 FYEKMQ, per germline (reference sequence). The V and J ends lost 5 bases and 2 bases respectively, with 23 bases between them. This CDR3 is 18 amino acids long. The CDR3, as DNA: TGTGCCAGCAGCGTCAGTGGGGCGGAGCTGCCAATCACAGATACGCAGTATTTT. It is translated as CASSVSGAELPITDTQYF.

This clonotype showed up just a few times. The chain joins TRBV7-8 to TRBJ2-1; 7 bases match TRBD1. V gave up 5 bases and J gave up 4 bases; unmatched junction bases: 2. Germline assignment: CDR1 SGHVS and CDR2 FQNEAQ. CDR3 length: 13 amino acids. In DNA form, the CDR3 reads TGTGCCAGCAGCCCCAGGGGGTACAATGAGCAGTTCTTC. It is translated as CASSPRGYNEQFF.